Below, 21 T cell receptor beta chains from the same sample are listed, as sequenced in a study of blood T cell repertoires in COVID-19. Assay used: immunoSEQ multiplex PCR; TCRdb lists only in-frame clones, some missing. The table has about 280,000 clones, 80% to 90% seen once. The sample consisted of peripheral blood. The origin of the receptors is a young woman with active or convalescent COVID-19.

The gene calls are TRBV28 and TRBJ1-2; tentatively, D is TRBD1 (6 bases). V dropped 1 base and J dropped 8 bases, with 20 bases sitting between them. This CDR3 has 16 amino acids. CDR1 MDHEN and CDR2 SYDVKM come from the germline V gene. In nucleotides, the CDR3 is TGTGCCAGCAGTTTATTCGACGGACAGCCCCTTCGGGGCTACACCTTC. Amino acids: CASSLFDGQPLRGYTF.

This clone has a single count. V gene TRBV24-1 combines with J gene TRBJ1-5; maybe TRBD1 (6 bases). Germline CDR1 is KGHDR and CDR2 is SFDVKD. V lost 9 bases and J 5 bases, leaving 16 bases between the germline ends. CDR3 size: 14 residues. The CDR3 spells CATSPRGLDQPQHF. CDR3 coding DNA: TGTGCCACCTCTCCAAGGGGGTTGGATCAGCCCCAGCATTTT.

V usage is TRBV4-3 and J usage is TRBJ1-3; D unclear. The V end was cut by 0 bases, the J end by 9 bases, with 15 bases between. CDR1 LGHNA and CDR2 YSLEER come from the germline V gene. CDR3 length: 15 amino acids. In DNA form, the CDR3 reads TGCGCCAGCAGCCAAGATTGGCGGAATCGTGGCACCATATATTTT. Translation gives CASSQDWRNRGTIYF.

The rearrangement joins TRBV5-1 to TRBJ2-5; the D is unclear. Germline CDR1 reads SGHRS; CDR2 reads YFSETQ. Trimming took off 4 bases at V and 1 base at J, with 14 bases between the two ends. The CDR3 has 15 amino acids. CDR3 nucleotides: TGCGCCAGCAGCCTCCGCGGAAGTTCCCAAGAGACCCAGTACTTC. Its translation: CASSLRGSSQETQYF.

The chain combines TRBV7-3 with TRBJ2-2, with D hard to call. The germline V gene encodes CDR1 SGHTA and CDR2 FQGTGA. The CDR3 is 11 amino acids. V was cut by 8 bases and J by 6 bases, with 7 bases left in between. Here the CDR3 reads CASGSSGELFF. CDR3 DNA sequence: TGTGCCAGCGGCTCGTCCGGGGAGCTGTTTTTT.

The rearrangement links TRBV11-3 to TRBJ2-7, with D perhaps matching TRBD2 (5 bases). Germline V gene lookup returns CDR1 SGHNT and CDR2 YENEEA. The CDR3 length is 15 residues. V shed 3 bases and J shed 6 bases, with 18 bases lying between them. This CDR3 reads CASSLRVTGVGEQYF. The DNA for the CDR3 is TGTGCCAGCAGCTTGCGAGTCACCGGGGTAGGCGAGCAGTACTTC.

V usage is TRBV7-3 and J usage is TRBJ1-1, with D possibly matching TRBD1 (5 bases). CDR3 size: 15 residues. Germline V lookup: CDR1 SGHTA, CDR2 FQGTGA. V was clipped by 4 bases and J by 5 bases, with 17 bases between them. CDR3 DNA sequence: TGTGCCAGCAGCTCTCATGGGGGGATTGCTACTGAAGCTTTCTTT. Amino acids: CASSSHGGIATEAFF.

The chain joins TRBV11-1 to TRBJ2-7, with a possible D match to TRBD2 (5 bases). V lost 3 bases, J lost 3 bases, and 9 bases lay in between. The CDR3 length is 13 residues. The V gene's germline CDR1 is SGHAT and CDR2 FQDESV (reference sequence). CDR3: CASSLAGLYEQYF. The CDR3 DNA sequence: TGTGCCAGCAGCTTGGCAGGACTCTACGAGCAGTACTTC.

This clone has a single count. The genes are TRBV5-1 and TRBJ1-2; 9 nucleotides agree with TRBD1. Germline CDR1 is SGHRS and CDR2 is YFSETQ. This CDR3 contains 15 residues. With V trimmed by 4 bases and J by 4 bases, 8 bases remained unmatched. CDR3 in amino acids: CASSEEQGAPYGYTF. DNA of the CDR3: TGCGCCAGCAGCGAGGAACAGGGGGCGCCCTATGGCTACACCTTC.

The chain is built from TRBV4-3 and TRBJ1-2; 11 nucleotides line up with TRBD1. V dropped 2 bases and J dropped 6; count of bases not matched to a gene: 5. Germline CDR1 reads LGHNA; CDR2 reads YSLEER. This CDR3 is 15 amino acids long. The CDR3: CASSQLGQGADGYTF. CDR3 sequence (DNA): TGCGCCAGCAGCCAACTCGGACAGGGGGCCGATGGCTACACCTTC.

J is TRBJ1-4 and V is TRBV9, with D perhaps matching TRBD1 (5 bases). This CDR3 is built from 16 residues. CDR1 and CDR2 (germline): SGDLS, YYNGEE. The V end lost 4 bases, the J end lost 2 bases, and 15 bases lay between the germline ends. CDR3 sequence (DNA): TGTGCCAGCAGCCTCCGCTTGGGGGGGACTAATGAAAAACTGTTTTTT. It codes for CASSLRLGGTNEKLFF.

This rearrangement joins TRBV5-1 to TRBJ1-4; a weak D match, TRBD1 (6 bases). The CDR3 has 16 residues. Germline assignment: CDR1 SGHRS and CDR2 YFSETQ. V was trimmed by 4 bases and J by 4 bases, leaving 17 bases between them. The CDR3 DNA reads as TGCGCCAGCAGCACCGGACAGCCGTCCAATAATGAAAAACTGTTTTTT. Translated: CASSTGQPSNNEKLFF. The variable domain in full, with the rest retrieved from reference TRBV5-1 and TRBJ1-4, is KAGVTQTPRYLIKTRGQQVTLSCSPISGHRSVSWYQQTPGQGLQFLFEYFSETQRNKGNFPGRFSGRQFSNSRSEMNVSTLELGDSALYLCASSTGQPSNNEKLFFGSGTQLSVL.

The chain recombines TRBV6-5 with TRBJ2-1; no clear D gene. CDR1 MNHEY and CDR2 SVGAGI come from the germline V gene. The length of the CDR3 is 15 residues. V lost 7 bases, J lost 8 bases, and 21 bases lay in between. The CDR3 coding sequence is TGTGCCAGCACCCCCATGGTGGGCTCGGTCGATGAGCAGTTCTTC. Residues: CASTPMVGSVDEQFF.

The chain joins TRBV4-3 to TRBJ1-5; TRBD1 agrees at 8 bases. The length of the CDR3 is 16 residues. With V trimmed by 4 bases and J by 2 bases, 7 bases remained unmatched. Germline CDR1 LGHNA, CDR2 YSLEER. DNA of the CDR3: TGCGCCAGCAGCCCAAACAGGGGGGTGGGCAATCAGCCCCAGCATTTT. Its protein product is CASSPNRGVGNQPQHF.

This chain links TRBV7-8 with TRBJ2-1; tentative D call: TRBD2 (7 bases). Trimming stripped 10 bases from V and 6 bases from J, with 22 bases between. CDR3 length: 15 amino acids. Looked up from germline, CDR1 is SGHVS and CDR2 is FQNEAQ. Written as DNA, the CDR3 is TGTGCCACCAGGGAAAGAGGGGGGGATCTCAATGAGCAGTTCTTC. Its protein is CATRERGGDLNEQFF.

The CDR3 DNA reads as TGTGCCAGCAGTTACGGGCCAGGGGTCTATGGCTACACCTTC. Translating it yields CASSYGPGVYGYTF. V gene TRBV6-2 or TRBV6-3 combines with J gene TRBJ1-2; perhaps TRBD1 as D (6 bases). Trimming left V 2 bases short and J 4 bases short, with 11 bases between. Per germline, CDR1 MNHEY and CDR2 SVGEGT. This CDR3 has 14 amino acids.

The CDR3 sequence: CASSQEKLRGYTF. DNA of the CDR3: TGTGCCAGCAGCCAAGAGAAACTGAGGGGCTACACCTTC. The rearrangement joins TRBV3-1 (or the pseudogene TRBV3-2) to TRBJ1-2; no reliable D call. The germline V gene has CDR1 LGHDT and CDR2 YNNKEL (reference sequence). The CDR3 length is 13 residues. Trimming pared 0 bases from V and 8 bases from J, leaving 10 bases between.

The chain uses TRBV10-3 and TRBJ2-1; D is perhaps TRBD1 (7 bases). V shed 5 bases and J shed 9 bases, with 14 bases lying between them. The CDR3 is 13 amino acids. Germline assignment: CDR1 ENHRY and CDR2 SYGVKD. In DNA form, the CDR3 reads TGTGCCATCAGTATCAGCCAGGGGGGTGAGCAGTTCTTC. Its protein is CAISISQGGEQFF.

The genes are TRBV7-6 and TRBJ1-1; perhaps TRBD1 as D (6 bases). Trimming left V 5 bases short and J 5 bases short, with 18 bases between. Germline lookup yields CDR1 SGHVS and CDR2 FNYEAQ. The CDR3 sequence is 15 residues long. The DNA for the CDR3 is TGTGCCAGCAGCCCGTATGCGGAGGGGGGGACTGAAGCTTTCTTT. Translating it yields CASSPYAEGGTEAFF. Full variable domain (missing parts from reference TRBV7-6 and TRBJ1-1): GAGVSQSPRYKVTKRGQDVALRCDPISGHVSLYWYRQALGQGPEFLTYFNYEAQQDKSGLPNDRFSAERPEGSISTLTIQRTEQRDSAMYRCASSPYAEGGTEAFFGQGTRLTVV.

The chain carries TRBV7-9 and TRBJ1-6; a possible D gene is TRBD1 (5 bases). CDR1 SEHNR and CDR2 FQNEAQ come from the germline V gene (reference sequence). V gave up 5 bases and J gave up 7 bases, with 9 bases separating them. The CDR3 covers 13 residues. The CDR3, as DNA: TGTGCCAGCAGCCCTGACAGCAATTCACCCCTCCACTTT. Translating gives CASSPDSNSPLHF.

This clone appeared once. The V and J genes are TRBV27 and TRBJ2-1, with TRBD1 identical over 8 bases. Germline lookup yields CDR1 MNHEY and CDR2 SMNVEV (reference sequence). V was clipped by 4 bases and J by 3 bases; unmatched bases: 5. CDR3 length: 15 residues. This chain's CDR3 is CASSSGTGVYNEQFF. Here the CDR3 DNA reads TGTGCCAGCAGTTCTGGGACAGGAGTCTACAATGAGCAGTTCTTC.